These T cell receptor beta chains were read from a single sample in a study of T cell responses to AZD1222 COVID-19 vaccine. The protocol was immunoSEQ multiplex PCR, while the TCRdb copy is restricted to in-frame clones and leaves out a portion. The sample lists fewer than 250,000 clones; 85% to 95% were seen once. The input for sequencing was peripheral blood, taken on day 0 of AZD1222 vaccination. The receptor source for this set is an adult in good health. Each CDR3 is given with its conserved first and last residue.

v_gene	j_gene	CDR3aa
TRBV6-2/TRBV6-3	TRBJ1-1	CASSDPQGASSNTEAFF
TRBV19	TRBJ1-1	CASSFGQGYTEAFF
TRBV7-9	TRBJ1-4	CASSSGQGLWANEKLFF
TRBV6-5	TRBJ1-5	CASSYSGTSNQPQHF
TRBV7-9	TRBJ1-1	CASSLGTGSTEAFF
TRBV20-1	TRBJ1-5	CSASVSRGQQPQHF
TRBV7-9	TRBJ1-3	CASSRSSGNTIYF
TRBV7-9	TRBJ1-2	CASSFGDRDYGYTF
TRBV30	TRBJ1-3	CACTLFGPYTIYF
TRBV7-2	TRBJ1-2	CASSLSGHSSSYF
TRBV5-1	TRBJ1-2	CASRDSVLDYGYTF
TRBV5-1	TRBJ1-2	CASSGIQGLGYTF
TRBV2	TRBJ1-4	CASSETPGGLHEKLFF
TRBV9	TRBJ2-1	CASSVNRGSMGEQFF
TRBV30	TRBJ2-3	CAGTATDTQYF
TRBV6-1	TRBJ1-2	CASSDNYGYTF
TRBV24-1	TRBJ1-6	CATSAGDRPNSPLHF
TRBV2	TRBJ1-4	CASRKEWGELFF
TRBV2	TRBJ1-2	CASSLPGRGYGYTF
TRBV5-4	TRBJ2-1	CATVRQGAYEQFF
TRBV6-5	TRBJ1-2	CASSYSSRGENYGYTF
TRBV6-5	TRBJ2-5	CASSYSLDQETQYF
TRBV7-6	TRBJ1-5	CASSKDRYQPQHF
TRBV7-9	TRBJ2-3	CASSLITDTQYF
TRBV23-1	TRBJ1-1	CASSQRNGGGNTEAFF
TRBV6-5	TRBJ1-2	CASSNGQLTNYGYTF
TRBV10-1	TRBJ1-5	CASSSGEGPQHF
TRBV7-2	TRBJ2-5	CASSSGRRETQYF
TRBV11-1	TRBJ2-2	CASSLGTGVGELFF
TRBV5-6	TRBJ1-5	CASSLGQVQPQHF
TRBV9	TRBJ2-4	CASSVGGTAIQYF
TRBV19	TRBJ2-7	CEGRTQYEQYF
TRBV5-1	TRBJ1-2	CASSWGDDRAGGYTF